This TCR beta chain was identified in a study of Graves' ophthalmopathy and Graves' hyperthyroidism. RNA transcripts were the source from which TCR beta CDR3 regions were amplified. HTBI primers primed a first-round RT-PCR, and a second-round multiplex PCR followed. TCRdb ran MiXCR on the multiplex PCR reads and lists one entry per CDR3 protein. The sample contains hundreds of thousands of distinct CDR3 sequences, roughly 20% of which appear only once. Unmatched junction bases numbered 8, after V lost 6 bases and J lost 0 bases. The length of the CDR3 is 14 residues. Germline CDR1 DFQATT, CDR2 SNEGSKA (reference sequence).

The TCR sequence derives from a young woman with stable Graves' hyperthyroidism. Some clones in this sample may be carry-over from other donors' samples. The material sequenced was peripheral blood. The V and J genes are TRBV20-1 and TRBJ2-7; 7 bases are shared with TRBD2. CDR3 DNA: TGCAGTGCCAGCAGCGGGGCCTCCTCCTACGAGCAGTACGTC. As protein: CSASSGASSYEQYV.